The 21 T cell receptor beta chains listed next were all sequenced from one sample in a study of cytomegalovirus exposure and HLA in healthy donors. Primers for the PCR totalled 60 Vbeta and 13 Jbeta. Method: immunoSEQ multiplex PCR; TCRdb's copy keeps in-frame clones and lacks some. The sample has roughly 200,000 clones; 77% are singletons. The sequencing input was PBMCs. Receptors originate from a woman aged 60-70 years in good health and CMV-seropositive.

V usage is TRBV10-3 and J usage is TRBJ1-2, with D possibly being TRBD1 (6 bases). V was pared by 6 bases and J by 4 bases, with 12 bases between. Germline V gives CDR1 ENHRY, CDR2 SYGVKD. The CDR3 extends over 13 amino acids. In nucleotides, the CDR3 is TGTGCCATCAGGGGGCAGGGGTCCTATGGCTACACCTTC. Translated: CAIRGQGSYGYTF.

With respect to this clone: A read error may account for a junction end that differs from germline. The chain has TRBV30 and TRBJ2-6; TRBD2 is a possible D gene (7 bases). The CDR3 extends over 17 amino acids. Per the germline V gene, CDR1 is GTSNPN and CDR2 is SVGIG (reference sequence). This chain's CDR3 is CAWGVFRGAAGANGLTF. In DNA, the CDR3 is TGTGCCTGGGGGGTCTTCCGGGGGGCGGCAGGGGCCAACGGCCTGACTTTC.

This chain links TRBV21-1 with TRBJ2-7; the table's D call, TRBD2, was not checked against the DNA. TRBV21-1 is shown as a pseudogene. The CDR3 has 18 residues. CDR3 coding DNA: TGTGCCAGCAGCAAAGCCGTATCCGGGGCTAGCGGGACCTACGAGCAGTACTTC. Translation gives CASSKAVSGASGTYEQYF.

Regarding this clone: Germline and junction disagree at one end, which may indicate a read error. The CDR3 loop is CASSWVGGANGLTF. CDR3 bases: TGCGCCAGCAGTTGGGTAGGTGGGGCCAACGGCCTGACTTTC. V is TRBV5-1 and J is TRBJ2-6, with D tentatively TRBD1 (5 bases). Germline V lookup: CDR1 SGHRS, CDR2 YFSETQ. There are 14 residues in the CDR3.

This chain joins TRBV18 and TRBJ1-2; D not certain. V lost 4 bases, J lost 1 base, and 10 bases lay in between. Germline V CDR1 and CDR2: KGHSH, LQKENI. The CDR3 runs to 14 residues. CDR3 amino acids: CASSLDIGNYGYTF. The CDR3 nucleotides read TGTGCCAGCTCACTTGACATCGGTAACTATGGCTACACCTTC.

CDR3 sequence reads: CASSSPAGVTGELFF. In nucleotides, the CDR3 is TGTGCCAGCTCATCGCCGGCGGGAGTAACCGGGGAGCTGTTTTTT. This chain joins TRBV18 and TRBJ2-2; 7 positions match TRBD2. The CDR3 loop spans 15 amino acids. CDR1 is KGHSH and CDR2 is LQKENI in the germline V gene. Trimming removed 5 bases from V and 5 bases from J; junction bases left unmatched: 8.

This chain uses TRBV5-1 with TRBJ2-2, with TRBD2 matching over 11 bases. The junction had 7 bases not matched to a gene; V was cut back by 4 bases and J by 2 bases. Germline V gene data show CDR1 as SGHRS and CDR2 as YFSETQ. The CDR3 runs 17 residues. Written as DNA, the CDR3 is TGCGCCAGCAGCATCCTAGCGGGAGGACTCAACACCGGGGAGCTGTTTTTT. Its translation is CASSILAGGLNTGELFF.

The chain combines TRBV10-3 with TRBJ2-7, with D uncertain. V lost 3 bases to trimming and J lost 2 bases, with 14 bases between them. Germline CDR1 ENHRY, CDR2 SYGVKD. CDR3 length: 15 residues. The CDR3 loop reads CAISDATAVPYEQYF. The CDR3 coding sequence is TGTGCCATCAGTGACGCCACGGCGGTACCCTACGAGCAGTACTTC.

CDR3 protein: CASSLEQGRYGYTF. CDR3 DNA sequence: TGTGCCAGCAGCTTAGAGCAGGGCCGGTATGGCTACACCTTC. The V gene is TRBV7-9, the J gene TRBJ1-2; D might be TRBD1 (5 bases). Trimming removed 1 base from V and 5 bases from J, with 11 bases in between. CDR1 is SEHNR and CDR2 is FQNEAQ in the germline V gene (reference sequence). The CDR3 has 14 amino acids.

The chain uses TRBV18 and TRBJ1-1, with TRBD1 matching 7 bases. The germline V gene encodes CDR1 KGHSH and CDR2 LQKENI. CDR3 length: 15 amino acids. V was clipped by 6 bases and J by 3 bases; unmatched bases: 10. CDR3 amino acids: CASSPRQGLDTEAFF. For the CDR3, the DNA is TGTGCCAGCTCCCCCAGACAGGGTTTGGACACTGAAGCTTTCTTT.

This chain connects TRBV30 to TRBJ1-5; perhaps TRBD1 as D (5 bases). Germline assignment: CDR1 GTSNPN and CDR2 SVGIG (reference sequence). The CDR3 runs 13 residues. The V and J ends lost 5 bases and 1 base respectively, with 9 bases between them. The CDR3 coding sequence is TGTGCCTGGTCTGGGGGGAGCAATCAGCCCCAGCATTTT. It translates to CAWSGGSNQPQHF.

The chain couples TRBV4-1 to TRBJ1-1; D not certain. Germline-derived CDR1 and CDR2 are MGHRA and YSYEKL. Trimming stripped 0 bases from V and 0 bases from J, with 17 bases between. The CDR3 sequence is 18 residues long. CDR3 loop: CASSQDITRGWMNTEAFF. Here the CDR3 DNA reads TGCGCCAGCAGCCAAGACATTACTCGCGGGTGGATGAACACTGAAGCTTTCTTT.

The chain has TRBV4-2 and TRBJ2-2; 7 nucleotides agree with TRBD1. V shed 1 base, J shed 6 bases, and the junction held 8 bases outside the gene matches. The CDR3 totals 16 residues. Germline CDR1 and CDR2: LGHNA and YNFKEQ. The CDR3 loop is CASSQVLGGAAGELFF. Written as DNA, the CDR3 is TGTGCCAGCAGCCAAGTTCTAGGGGGCGCTGCCGGGGAGCTGTTTTTT.

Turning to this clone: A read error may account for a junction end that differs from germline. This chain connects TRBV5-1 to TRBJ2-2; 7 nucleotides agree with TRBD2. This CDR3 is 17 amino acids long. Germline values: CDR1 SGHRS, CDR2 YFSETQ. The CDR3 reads CASSYQTSSGEHRGAVF. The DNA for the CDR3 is TGCGCCAGCAGCTACCAGACCTCTAGCGGAGAACACCGGGGAGCTGTTTTT.

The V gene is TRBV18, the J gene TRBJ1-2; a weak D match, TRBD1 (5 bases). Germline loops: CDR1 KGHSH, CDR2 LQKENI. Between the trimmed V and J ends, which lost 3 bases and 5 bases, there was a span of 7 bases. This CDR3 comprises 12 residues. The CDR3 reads CASSPRQYGYTF. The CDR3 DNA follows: TGTGCCAGCTCACCCAGACAGTATGGCTACACCTTC.

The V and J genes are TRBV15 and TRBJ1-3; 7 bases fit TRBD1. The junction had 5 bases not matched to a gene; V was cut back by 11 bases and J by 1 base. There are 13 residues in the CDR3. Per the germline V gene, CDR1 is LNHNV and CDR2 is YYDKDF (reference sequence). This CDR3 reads CASEGASGNTIYF. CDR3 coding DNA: TGTGCCTCTGAGGGGGCATCTGGAAACACCATATATTTT. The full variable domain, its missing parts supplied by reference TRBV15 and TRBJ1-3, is DAMVIQNPRYQVTQFGKPVTLSCSQTLNHNVMYWYQQKSSQAPKLLFHYYDKDFNNEADTPDNFQSRRPNTSFCFLDIRSPGLGDTAMYLCASEGASGNTIYFGEGSWLTVV.

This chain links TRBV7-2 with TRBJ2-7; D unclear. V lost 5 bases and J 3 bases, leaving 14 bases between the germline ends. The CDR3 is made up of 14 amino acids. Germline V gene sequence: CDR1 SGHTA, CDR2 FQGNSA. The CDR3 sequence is CASSLQNPGYEQYF. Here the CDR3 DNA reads TGTGCCAGCAGCCTCCAAAACCCAGGCTACGAGCAGTACTTC.

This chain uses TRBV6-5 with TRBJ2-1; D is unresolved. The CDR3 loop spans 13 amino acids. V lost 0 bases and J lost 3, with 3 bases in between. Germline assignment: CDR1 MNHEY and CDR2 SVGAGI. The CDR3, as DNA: TGTGCCAGCAGTTACTCTCTCTACAATGAGCAGTTCTTC. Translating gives CASSYSLYNEQFF.

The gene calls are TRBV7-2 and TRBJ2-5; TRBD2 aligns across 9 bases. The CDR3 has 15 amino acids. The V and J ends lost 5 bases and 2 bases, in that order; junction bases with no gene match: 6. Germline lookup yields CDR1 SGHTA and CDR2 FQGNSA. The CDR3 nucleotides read TGTGCCAGCAGCCCGACTAGCGGCCGACAAGAGACCCAGTACTTC. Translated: CASSPTSGRQETQYF.

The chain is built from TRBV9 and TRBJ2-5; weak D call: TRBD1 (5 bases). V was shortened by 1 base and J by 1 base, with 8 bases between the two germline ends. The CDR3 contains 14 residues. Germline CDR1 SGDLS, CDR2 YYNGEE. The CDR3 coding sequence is TGTGCCAGCAGCGTACGTGACAGCCAAGAGACCCAGTACTTC. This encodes CASSVRDSQETQYF. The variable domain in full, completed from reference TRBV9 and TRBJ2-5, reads DSGVTQTPKHLITATGQRVTLRCSPRSGDLSVYWYQQSLDQGLQFLIQYYNGEERAKGNILERFSAQQFPDLHSELNLSSLELGDSALYFCASSVRDSQETQYFGPGTRLLVL.

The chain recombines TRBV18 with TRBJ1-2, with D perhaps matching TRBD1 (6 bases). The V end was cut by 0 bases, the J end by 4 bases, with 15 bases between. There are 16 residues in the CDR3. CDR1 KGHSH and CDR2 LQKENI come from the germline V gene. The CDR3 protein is CASSPPSSGVSYGYTF. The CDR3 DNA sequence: TGTGCCAGCTCACCACCGAGTTCAGGGGTTAGCTATGGCTACACCTTC. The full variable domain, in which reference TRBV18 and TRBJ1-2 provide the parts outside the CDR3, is NAGVMQNPRHLVRRRGQEARLRCSPMKGHSHVYWYRQLPEEGLKFMVYLQKENIIDESGMPKERFSAEFPKEGPSILRIQQVVRGDSAAYFCASSPPSSGVSYGYTFGSGTRLTVV.